The 6 T cell receptor beta chains presented below share a single source sample, sequenced in a study of blood T cell repertoires in COVID-19. TCRdb keeps only in-frame clones here, not all; method: immunoSEQ multiplex PCR. Of 25,000 to 30,000 clones listed, more than 75% are singletons. The sequenced sample was peripheral blood. The receptors shown here come from a woman in her seventies with acute or convalescent COVID-19.

The chain employs TRBV19 and TRBJ2-5, with a tentative D call TRBD1 (5 bases). V was shortened by 0 bases and J by 9 bases, with 11 bases between the two germline ends. CDR1 is LNHDA and CDR2 is SQIVND in the germline V gene (reference sequence). This CDR3 contains 13 residues. CDR3 sequence: CASSIDGLGAQYF. As DNA, the CDR3 is TGTGCCAGTAGTATAGACGGCCTAGGGGCCCAGTACTTC.

The rearrangement joins TRBV7-2 to TRBJ2-1, with unresolved D. V was cut by 5 bases and J by 6 bases, with 8 bases left in between. CDR1 is SGHTA and CDR2 is FQGNSA in the germline V gene. The CDR3 loop spans 12 amino acids. The CDR3 sequence: CASSEHINEQFF. The CDR3, as DNA: TGTGCCAGCAGCGAACATATCAATGAGCAGTTCTTC.

This clone was counted a few times. The rearrangement uses TRBV6-1 and TRBJ1-1; 7 bases map to TRBD1. This CDR3 is built from 17 residues. The germline V gene has CDR1 MNHNS and CDR2 SASEGT. Unmatched junction bases numbered 13, after V lost 2 bases and J lost 4 bases. CDR3 protein: CASSENRGGRFGTEAFF. The DNA for the CDR3 is TGTGCCAGCAGTGAAAACAGGGGCGGTCGGTTTGGCACTGAAGCTTTCTTT.

The rearrangement links TRBV13 to TRBJ2-7, with a tentative D call TRBD1 (6 bases). Trimming left V 5 bases short and J 3 bases short, with 17 bases between. Looked up from germline, CDR1 is PRHDT and CDR2 is FYEKMQ (reference sequence). The CDR3 covers 15 residues. CDR3: CASSNEGTQHYEQYF. For the CDR3, the DNA is TGTGCCAGCAGCAACGAAGGGACACAGCACTACGAGCAGTACTTC.

This clone occurred a few times. The chain is built from TRBV27 and TRBJ2-3, with a tentative D call TRBD1 (6 bases). The ends were cut back, 5 bases at V and 14 bases at J, with 17 bases in the middle. This CDR3 spans 12 amino acids. Looked up from germline, CDR1 is MNHEY and CDR2 is SMNVEV (reference sequence). CDR3 region: CASSLQGRQWYF. The CDR3 region has the DNA TGTGCCAGCAGTCTCCAGGGGCGTCAATGGTATTTT.

Here the CDR3 reads CASSSPGAQRGYTF. The CDR3 nucleotides read TGTGCCAGCAGTTCGCCGGGAGCCCAGCGGGGCTACACCTTC. The V call is TRBV28, the J call TRBJ1-2; D gene ambiguous. V dropped 4 bases and J dropped 8 bases, with 17 bases sitting between them. The length of the CDR3 is 14 residues. Germline-derived CDR1 and CDR2 are MDHEN and SYDVKM.